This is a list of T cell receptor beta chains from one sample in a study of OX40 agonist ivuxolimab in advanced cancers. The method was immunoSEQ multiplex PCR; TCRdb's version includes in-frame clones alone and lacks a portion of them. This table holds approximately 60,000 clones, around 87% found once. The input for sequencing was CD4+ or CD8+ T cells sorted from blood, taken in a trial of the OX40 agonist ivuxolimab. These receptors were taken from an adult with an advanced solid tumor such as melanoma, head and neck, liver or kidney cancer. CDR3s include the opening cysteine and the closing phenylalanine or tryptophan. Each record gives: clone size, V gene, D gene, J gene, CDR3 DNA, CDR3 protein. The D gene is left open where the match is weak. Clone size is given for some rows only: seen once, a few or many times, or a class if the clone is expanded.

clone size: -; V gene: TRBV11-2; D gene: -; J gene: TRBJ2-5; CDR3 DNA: TGTGCCAGCAGCTTAGGTTCCGAAGAGCAAGAGACCCAGTACTTC; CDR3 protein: CASSLGSEEQETQYF
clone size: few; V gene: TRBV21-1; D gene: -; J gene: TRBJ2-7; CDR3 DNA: TGTGCCAGCAACCCAGGGACTTACGAGCAGTACTTC; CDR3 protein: CASNPGTYEQYF
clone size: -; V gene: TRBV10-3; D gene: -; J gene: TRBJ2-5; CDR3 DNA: TGTGCCATCAGTGAGTCGTATTTAGAGACCCAGTACTTC; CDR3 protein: CAISESYLETQYF
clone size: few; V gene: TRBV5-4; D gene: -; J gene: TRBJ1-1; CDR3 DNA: TGTGCCAGCAGCTTGTTTGGAGAGGTTGAAGCTTTCTTT; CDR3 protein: CASSLFGEVEAFF
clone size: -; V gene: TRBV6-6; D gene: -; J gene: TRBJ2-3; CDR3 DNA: TGTGCCAGCAGCCCCGGCGGGACAGATACGCAGTATTTT; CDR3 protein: CASSPGGTDTQYF
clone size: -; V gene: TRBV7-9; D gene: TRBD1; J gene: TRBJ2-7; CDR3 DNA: TGTGCCAGTTTACACAGGGGATCTTACGAGCAGTACTTC; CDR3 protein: CASLHRGSYEQYF
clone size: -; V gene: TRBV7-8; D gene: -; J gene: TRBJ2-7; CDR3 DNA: TGTGCCAGCAGTCAGACAACAGGGCTACTAGCGAGTTCCTACGAGCAGTACTTC; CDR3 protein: CASSQTTGLLASSYEQYF
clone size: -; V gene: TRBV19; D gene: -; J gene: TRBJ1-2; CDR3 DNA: TGTGCCAGTAGTAGCTCCGACGAGGCATCCCCTAACTATGGCTACACCTTC; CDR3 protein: CASSSSDEASPNYGYTF
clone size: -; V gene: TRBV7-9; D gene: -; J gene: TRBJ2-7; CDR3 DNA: TGTGCCAGCAGCGAGACGGGGTACGAGCAGTACTTC; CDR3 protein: CASSETGYEQYF
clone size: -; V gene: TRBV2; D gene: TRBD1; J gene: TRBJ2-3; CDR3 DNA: TGTGCCAGCAGGAGGGGGCACCCTCTGGATACGCAGTATTTT; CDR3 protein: CASRRGHPLDTQYF
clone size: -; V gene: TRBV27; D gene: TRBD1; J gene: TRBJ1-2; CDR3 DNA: TGTGCCAGCGGGGAGACAGGGCCGGGCTACACCTTC; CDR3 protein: CASGETGPGYTF
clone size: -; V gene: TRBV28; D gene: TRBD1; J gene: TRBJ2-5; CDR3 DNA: TGTGCCAGCAGTACACCAACAGGGGGCTCAGAGACCCAGTACTTC; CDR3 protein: CASSTPTGGSETQYF
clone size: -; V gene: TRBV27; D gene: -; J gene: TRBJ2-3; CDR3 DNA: TGTGCCAGCAGTTGGGGGGGCAGGGCCACAGATACGCAGTATTTT; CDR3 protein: CASSWGGRATDTQYF
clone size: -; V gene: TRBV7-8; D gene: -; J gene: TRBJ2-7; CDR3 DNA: TGTGCCAGCAGCCCCGCGGGGCCCTCCTACGAGCAGTACTTC; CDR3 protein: CASSPAGPSYEQYF
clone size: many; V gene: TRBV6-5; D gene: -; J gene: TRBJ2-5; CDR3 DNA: TGTGCCAGCAGTTACTCCGGGGGTAACCAAGAGACCCAGTACTTC; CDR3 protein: CASSYSGGNQETQYF
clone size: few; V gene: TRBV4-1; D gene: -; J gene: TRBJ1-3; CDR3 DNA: TGCGCCAGCAGCCAAGGCCCCTCCTCTGGAAACACCATATATTTT; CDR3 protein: CASSQGPSSGNTIYF
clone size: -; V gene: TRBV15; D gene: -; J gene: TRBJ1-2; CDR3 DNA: TGTGCCACCAGCGGCGGGACTCTGGGAGGCTACACCTTC; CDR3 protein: CATSGGTLGGYTF
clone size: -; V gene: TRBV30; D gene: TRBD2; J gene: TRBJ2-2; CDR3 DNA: TGTGCCTGGGTCGGGAGGGCGAACACCGGGGAGCTGTTTTTT; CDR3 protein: CAWVGRANTGELFF
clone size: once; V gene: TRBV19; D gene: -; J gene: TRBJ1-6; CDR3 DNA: TGTGCCAGTAGTATTGCCACAGATTCACCCCTCCACTTT; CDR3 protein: CASSIATDSPLHF